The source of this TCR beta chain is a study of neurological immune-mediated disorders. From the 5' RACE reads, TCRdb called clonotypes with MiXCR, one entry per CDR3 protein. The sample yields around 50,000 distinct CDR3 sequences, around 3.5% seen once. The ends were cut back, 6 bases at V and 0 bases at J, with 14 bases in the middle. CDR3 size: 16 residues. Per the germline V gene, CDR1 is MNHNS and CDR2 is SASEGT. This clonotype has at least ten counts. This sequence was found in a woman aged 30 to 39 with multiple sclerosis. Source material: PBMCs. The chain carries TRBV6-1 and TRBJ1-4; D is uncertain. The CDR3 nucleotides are TGTGCCAGCAGGACGGCCTCACCCACAACTAATGAAAAACTGTTTTTT. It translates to CASRTASPTTNEKLFF.